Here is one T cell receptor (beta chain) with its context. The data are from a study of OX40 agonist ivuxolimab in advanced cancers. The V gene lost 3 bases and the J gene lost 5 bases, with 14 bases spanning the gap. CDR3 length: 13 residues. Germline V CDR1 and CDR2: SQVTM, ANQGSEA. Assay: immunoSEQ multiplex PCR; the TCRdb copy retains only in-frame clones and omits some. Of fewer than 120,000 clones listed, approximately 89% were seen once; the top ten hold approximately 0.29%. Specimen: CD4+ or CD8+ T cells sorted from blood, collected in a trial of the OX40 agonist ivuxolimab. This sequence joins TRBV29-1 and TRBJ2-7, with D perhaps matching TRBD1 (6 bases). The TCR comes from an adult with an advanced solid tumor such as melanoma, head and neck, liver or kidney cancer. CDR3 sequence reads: CSVDPQGQHEQYF. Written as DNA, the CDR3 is TGCAGCGTTGACCCCCAGGGGCAGCACGAGCAGTACTTC.